The present TCR beta chain was sequenced within a study of blood T cell repertoires in COVID-19. TCRdb's table, derived via immunoSEQ multiplex PCR, lists solely in-frame clones and lacks some. The profile shows about 210,000 clones, roughly nine tenths of them singletons. The V end lost 1 base, the J end lost 4 bases, and 8 bases lay between the germline ends. Per the germline V gene, CDR1 is SGHKS and CDR2 is YYEKEE (reference sequence). The CDR3 contains 14 residues. Sample: peripheral blood. The chain couples TRBV5-5 to TRBJ2-2, with D perhaps matching TRBD2 (5 bases). This clonotype was obtained from a man aged 65 to 79 with acute or convalescent COVID-19. The CDR3 sequence: CASSLTRGTGELFF. In DNA, the CDR3 is TGTGCCAGCAGCTTGACTAGAGGCACCGGGGAGCTGTTTTTT.